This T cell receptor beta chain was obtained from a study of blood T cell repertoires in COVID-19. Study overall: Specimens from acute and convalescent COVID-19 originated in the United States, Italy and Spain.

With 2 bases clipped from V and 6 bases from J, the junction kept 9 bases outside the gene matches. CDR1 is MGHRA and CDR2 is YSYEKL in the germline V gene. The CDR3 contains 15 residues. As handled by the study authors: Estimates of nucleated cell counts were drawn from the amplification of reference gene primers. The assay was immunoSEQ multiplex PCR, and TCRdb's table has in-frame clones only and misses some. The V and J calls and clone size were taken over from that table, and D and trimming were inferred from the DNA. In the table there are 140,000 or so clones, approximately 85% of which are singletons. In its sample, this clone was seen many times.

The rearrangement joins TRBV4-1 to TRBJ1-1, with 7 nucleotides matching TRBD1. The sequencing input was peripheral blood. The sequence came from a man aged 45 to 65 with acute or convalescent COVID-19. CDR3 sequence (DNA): TGCGCCAGCAGCCAACTCGACAGGGTTCACGCTGAAGCTTTCTTT. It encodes CASSQLDRVHAEAFF.